In this sample, the clone carrying this T cell receptor (beta chain) turned up many times. The antigen remains undetermined. This entry comes from a study of T cell repertoires in cytomegalovirus infection. Study as a whole: Indicated by public TCR beta signatures were CMV infection and matching HLA type.

The CDR3 is 15 amino acids. J gave up 2 bases and V 8 bases, and 7 bases lay outside the gene matches. Looked up from germline, CDR1 is SGHTA and CDR2 is FQGNSA. Points from the study as a whole: CMV-specific HLA-C-restricted TCR beta clonotypes dominated the ex vivo response. Using cumulative public TCR beta family frequency, the authors identified those who carried CMV together with the relevant HLA.

TCRdb used MiXCR to reprocess the reads, holding one entry per CDR3 protein. The sample contains 400,000 or so distinct CDR3 sequences, about a sixth of which appear only once. Sequencing was performed on PBMCs. The source is a human donor in good health (CMV status not recorded). Some clones in this sample may be carry-over from other donors' samples. This sequence joins TRBV7-2 and TRBJ2-1, with 9 bases aligning to TRBD2. The CDR3 nucleotides read TGTGCCAGCGGACCTAGCGGGACCCCCTACAATGAGCAGTTCTTC. This gives the protein CASGPSGTPYNEQFF.